Sequencing of this T cell receptor beta chain was carried out in a study of blood T cell repertoires in COVID-19. V lost 7 bases to trimming and J lost 0 bases, with 15 bases between them. The CDR3 is made up of 15 amino acids. The germline V gene has CDR1 MNHEY and CDR2 SVGAGI. The data were produced by immunoSEQ multiplex PCR, yet TCRdb's version contains in-frame clones alone and is incomplete. This sample yields roughly 230,000 clones, of which 84% are seen a single time; about 4% belongs to the top ten. The V and J genes are TRBV6-5 and TRBJ1-2, with D hard to call. Sequenced input: peripheral blood. The clonotype comes from a man aged 45 to 65 with acute or convalescent COVID-19. In nucleotides, the CDR3 is TGTGCCAGCACTTATTCCGCAGGTTCTAACTATGGCTACACCTTC. Its translation: CASTYSAGSNYGYTF.